This is a list of T cell receptor beta chains from one sample in a study of cytomegalovirus exposure and HLA in healthy donors. Here immunoSEQ multiplex PCR was the method, and the copy in TCRdb shows in-frame clones only, minus some. The sample has some 250,000 clones, more than 75% seen once. Sample: PBMCs. These receptors came from a woman aged 35 to 49 in good health and CMV-seropositive. CDR3s include the opening cysteine and the closing phenylalanine or tryptophan. A D gene is named only where the DNA matches it firmly. The size of a clone is reported for some rows only, either as once, few or many, or as a class for expanded clones.

J gene: TRBJ2-3
D gene: NA
V gene: TRBV7-3
clone size: NA
CDR3 protein: CASSSRRARISEGTDTQYF
CDR3 DNA: TGTGCCAGCAGCTCACGGCGAGCTAGGATCTCCGAGGGTACAGATACGCAGTATTTT

J gene: TRBJ2-1
D gene: TRBD2
V gene: TRBV7-9
clone size: NA
CDR3 protein: CASSFKSPSGYEQFF
CDR3 DNA: TGTGCCAGCAGCTTTAAGTCCCCTAGCGGCTATGAGCAGTTCTTC

J gene: TRBJ2-1
D gene: TRBD2
V gene: TRBV29-1
clone size: NA
CDR3 protein: CSPGTSGRWGQFF
CDR3 DNA: TGCAGCCCCGGGACTAGCGGGAGATGGGGGCAGTTCTTC

J gene: TRBJ2-7
D gene: NA
V gene: TRBV13
clone size: NA
CDR3 protein: CASTAGGSYEQYF
CDR3 DNA: TGTGCCAGCACCGCCGGCGGCTCCTACGAGCAGTACTTC

J gene: TRBJ1-2
D gene: NA
V gene: TRBV27
clone size: once
CDR3 protein: CASSLSGTSALYTF
CDR3 DNA: TGTGCCAGCAGTTTAAGTGGGACATCGGCCCTCTACACCTTC

J gene: TRBJ1-1
D gene: TRBD1
V gene: TRBV19
clone size: NA
CDR3 protein: CATFPGQGARGTEAFF
CDR3 DNA: TGTGCCACCTTTCCGGGACAGGGGGCGAGGGGCACTGAAGCTTTCTTT

J gene: TRBJ2-7
D gene: TRBD2
V gene: TRBV6-5
clone size: NA
CDR3 protein: CASRAISGGEYEQYF
CDR3 DNA: TGTGCCAGCAGGGCCATTAGCGGGGGAGAGTACGAGCAGTACTTC

J gene: TRBJ1-5
D gene: TRBD1
V gene: TRBV19
clone size: NA
CDR3 protein: CASSPDRAPQPQHF
CDR3 DNA: TGTGCCAGTAGTCCGGACAGGGCTCCGCAGCCCCAGCATTTT

J gene: TRBJ2-5
D gene: TRBD1
V gene: TRBV7-2
clone size: NA
CDR3 protein: CASSFPGSRGMETQYF
CDR3 DNA: TGTGCCAGCAGCTTTCCGGGGAGCAGGGGGATGGAGACCCAGTACTTC

J gene: TRBJ1-1
D gene: TRBD1
V gene: TRBV5-1
clone size: once
CDR3 protein: CASTLGQLGNTEAFF
CDR3 DNA: TGCGCCAGCACTTTGGGACAGCTGGGGAACACTGAAGCTTTCTTT

J gene: TRBJ2-1
D gene: TRBD1
V gene: TRBV29-1
clone size: NA
CDR3 protein: CSVLGQGVGEQFF
CDR3 DNA: TGCAGCGTTCTAGGACAGGGGGTGGGGGAGCAGTTCTTC

J gene: TRBJ1-6
D gene: TRBD1
V gene: TRBV7-8
clone size: NA
CDR3 protein: CASSRQGRGSPLHF
CDR3 DNA: TGTGCCAGCAGCCGACAGGGGAGGGGTTCACCCCTCCACTTT

J gene: TRBJ2-3
D gene: NA
V gene: TRBV11-3
clone size: few
CDR3 protein: CASSSGPDTQYF
CDR3 DNA: TGTGCCAGCAGCTCAGGGCCTGATACGCAGTATTTT

J gene: TRBJ2-5
D gene: TRBD2
V gene: TRBV7-9
clone size: NA
CDR3 protein: CSSSPSGEGETQYF
CDR3 DNA: TGTTCCAGCAGCCCTAGCGGAGAGGGGGAGACCCAGTACTTC

J gene: TRBJ2-1
D gene: NA
V gene: TRBV5-1
clone size: NA
CDR3 protein: CASSAQEGEQFF
CDR3 DNA: TGCGCCAGCAGCGCGCAGGAGGGTGAGCAGTTCTTC

J gene: TRBJ1-2
D gene: TRBD1
V gene: TRBV30
clone size: NA
CDR3 protein: CAWGQTGGYGYTF
CDR3 DNA: TGTGCCTGGGGGCAGACAGGGGGATATGGCTACACCTTC

J gene: TRBJ1-1
D gene: TRBD1
V gene: TRBV18
clone size: NA
CDR3 protein: CASSPRDRGFQAFF
CDR3 DNA: TGTGCCAGCTCACCCCGGGACAGGGGTTTCCAAGCTTTCTTT

J gene: TRBJ2-4
D gene: NA
V gene: TRBV11-2
clone size: few
CDR3 protein: CASSPLGGSKNIQYF
CDR3 DNA: TGTGCCAGCAGCCCCCTGGGGGGTTCCAAAAACATTCAGTACTTC

J gene: TRBJ2-3
D gene: TRBD2
V gene: TRBV7-2
clone size: once
CDR3 protein: CASSLRGEIPTDTQYF
CDR3 DNA: TGTGCCAGCAGCTTACGGGGGGAGATCCCCACAGATACGCAGTATTTT

J gene: TRBJ1-2
D gene: NA
V gene: TRBV5-4
clone size: NA
CDR3 protein: CASNPGGGQGYGYTF
CDR3 DNA: TGTGCCAGCAACCCCGGGGGAGGGCAAGGCTATGGCTACACCTTC

J gene: TRBJ1-5
D gene: NA
V gene: TRBV25-1
clone size: NA
CDR3 protein: CASKTDRGNQPQHF
CDR3 DNA: TGTGCCAGCAAAACAGACAGAGGTAATCAGCCCCAGCATTTT

J gene: TRBJ1-1
D gene: NA
V gene: TRBV7-2
clone size: NA
CDR3 protein: CASSLAGENTEAFF
CDR3 DNA: TGTGCCAGCAGCTTAGCAGGAGAGAACACTGAAGCTTTCTTT

J gene: TRBJ1-5
D gene: TRBD1
V gene: TRBV7-2
clone size: NA
CDR3 protein: CASSSGQLSNQPQHF
CDR3 DNA: TGTGCCAGCAGCTCGGGACAGCTTAGCAATCAGCCCCAGCATTTT

J gene: TRBJ2-2
D gene: NA
V gene: TRBV9
clone size: NA
CDR3 protein: CASSVGPRGNTGELFF
CDR3 DNA: TGTGCCAGCAGCGTCGGGCCCAGGGGGAACACCGGGGAGCTGTTTTTT

J gene: TRBJ2-1
D gene: TRBD1
V gene: TRBV6-1
clone size: NA
CDR3 protein: CASRRDRGVYNEQFF
CDR3 DNA: TGTGCCAGCAGGAGGGACAGGGGGGTTTACAATGAGCAGTTCTTC

J gene: TRBJ1-2
D gene: NA
V gene: TRBV2
clone size: NA
CDR3 protein: CASSETEANYGYTF
CDR3 DNA: TGTGCCAGCAGTGAAACAGAAGCTAACTATGGCTACACCTTC

J gene: TRBJ1-1
D gene: NA
V gene: TRBV10-3
clone size: NA
CDR3 protein: CAMTGGLNTEAFF
CDR3 DNA: TGTGCCATGACGGGAGGGCTGAACACTGAAGCTTTCTTT

J gene: TRBJ1-2
D gene: TRBD1
V gene: TRBV2
clone size: NA
CDR3 protein: CASRQGNYGYTF
CDR3 DNA: TGTGCCAGCAGACAGGGGAACTATGGCTACACCTTC

J gene: TRBJ2-2
D gene: TRBD1
V gene: TRBV9
clone size: NA
CDR3 protein: CASSPGTVPTGELFF
CDR3 DNA: TGTGCCAGCAGCCCCGGGACAGTACCAACCGGGGAGCTGTTTTTT

J gene: TRBJ2-3
D gene: NA
V gene: TRBV7-2
clone size: NA
CDR3 protein: CASSPGLLTDTQYF
CDR3 DNA: TGTGCCAGCAGCCCGGGACTCCTCACAGATACGCAGTATTTT

J gene: TRBJ2-3
D gene: TRBD1
V gene: TRBV2
clone size: NA
CDR3 protein: CASRATGNFDTQYF
CDR3 DNA: TGTGCCAGCAGGGCGACAGGGAACTTTGATACGCAGTATTTT

J gene: TRBJ2-5
D gene: NA
V gene: TRBV5-1
clone size: NA
CDR3 protein: CASSLSGGQETQYF
CDR3 DNA: TGCGCCAGCAGCTTGTCAGGAGGGCAGGAGACCCAGTACTTC

J gene: TRBJ1-1
D gene: TRBD1
V gene: TRBV11-3
clone size: NA
CDR3 protein: CASSAGQGLTNTEAFF
CDR3 DNA: TGTGCCAGCAGCGCCGGACAGGGGCTCACGAACACTGAAGCTTTCTTT

J gene: TRBJ2-1
D gene: NA
V gene: TRBV7-9
clone size: NA
CDR3 protein: CASSLDSNNEQFF
CDR3 DNA: TGTGCCAGCAGCTTAGACTCAAACAATGAGCAGTTCTTC

J gene: TRBJ1-2
D gene: TRBD1
V gene: TRBV9
clone size: NA
CDR3 protein: CASSGGQALIAGNGYTF
CDR3 DNA: TGTGCCAGCAGCGGGGGACAGGCTCTTATAGCGGGCAATGGCTACACCTTC

J gene: TRBJ2-2
D gene: TRBD1
V gene: TRBV25-1
clone size: few
CDR3 protein: CASSEIDRAAAGELFF
CDR3 DNA: TGTGCCAGCAGTGAAATAGACAGGGCGGCGGCCGGGGAGCTGTTTTTT

J gene: TRBJ1-4
D gene: TRBD1
V gene: TRBV2
clone size: NA
CDR3 protein: CASRTGGFEKLFF
CDR3 DNA: TGTGCCAGCAGGACAGGGGGCTTTGAAAAGCTGTTTTTT

J gene: TRBJ2-7
D gene: NA
V gene: TRBV29-1
clone size: few
CDR3 protein: CSVGPSGYEQYF
CDR3 DNA: TGCAGCGTTGGGCCCTCGGGCTACGAGCAGTACTTC

J gene: TRBJ2-2
D gene: NA
V gene: TRBV7-3
clone size: NA
CDR3 protein: CASSLSPGLNTGELFF
CDR3 DNA: TGTGCCAGCAGCTTAAGCCCCGGGTTGAACACCGGGGAGCTGTTTTTT

J gene: TRBJ2-5
D gene: NA
V gene: TRBV7-7
clone size: NA
CDR3 protein: CASSPAGGGETQYF
CDR3 DNA: TGTGCTAGCAGCCCCGCTGGAGGGGGCGAGACCCAGTACTTC